This TCR beta chain was sequenced in a study of cytomegalovirus exposure and HLA in healthy donors. At the level of the study: The approximately 130 validation repertoires were reported in a later analysis to have been generated on the same platform as the roughly 720 first-cohort repertoires. Study outcomes and limitations: Many donors carried some public TCRs, although rarity characterized most TCR sequences.

As regards this clone: Its target is unknown.

The CDR3 is 13 residues long. Losses at the gene ends were 3 bases for V and 6 bases for J; bases not matched to a gene: 7. Germline V gives CDR1 SQVTM, CDR2 ANQGSEA. Sequencing was performed with immunoSEQ multiplex PCR; in TCRdb, only in-frame clones are kept and a portion is missing. The sample includes roughly 65,000 clones, approximately 91% of them seen just once. The specimen was PBMCs. This receptor was taken from a young man in good health and CMV-seronegative. This chain connects TRBV29-1 to TRBJ1-2; 7 positions agree with TRBD1. Here the CDR3 DNA reads TGCAGCGTTGACAGGGGGACTAGGGATGGCTACACCTTC. This codes for CSVDRGTRDGYTF.